This note documents a single TCR beta chain sequence. The antigen it binds to is not known. Base qualities are missing; no much larger clone stands one base away. The time point tag for this specimen amounts to: about 28 days (+/-7) after the second vaccine dose. AZD1222 recipients with second doses at about 4 weeks or about 12 weeks were pooled, because spike-specific TCR depth and breadth did not differ between schedules. The vaccinee samples were drawn from two UK trials, COV001 and COV002, one of which was a single-blind randomized controlled phase 2/3 trial testing AZD1222 (ChAdOx1 nCoV-19) in healthy adults. For TCRbeta chain sequencing, PBMC samples were collected from trial participants at day 0 and at day 28 after the second dose. These data are taken from a study of T cell responses to AZD1222 COVID-19 vaccine (dated by TCRdb to the early 2020s). Some background on the complete study: TCR sequencing covered more than 230 trial participants: 207 given two doses of AZD1222 and 26 given two doses of MenACWY control vaccine. Trial participants were enrolled by age into subgroups of 18-55, 56-69 and 70-plus years, and roughly 150, 30 and 60 TCR-sequenced participants, respectively, were included in these subgroups. Overall study outcomes, separate from this receptor: The 56-69-year group was small, and its depth increase did not reach significance, likely because of low power. Conclusions about previously exposed vaccinees were limited because only a handful of AZD1222 recipients were SARS-CoV-2 seropositive at baseline. Most participants were white British and females outnumbered males, and the authors suggested that clonal diversity may have been underestimated. A significant rise in spike-specific TCR breadth and depth was observed after two AZD1222 doses relative to day 0 and relative to MenACWY recipients. Reportedly, almost half of the unique spike-specific TCRs recognized epitopes lying outside the regions that are mutated in the B.1.351 and B.1.1.7 variants. Because no day 14 peak-response samples were available, the repertoires could be characterized only after the peak T cell response. The vaccine-associated CD4 TCRs covered the entire spike protein, and the dominant responses fell in regions 160-218 and 743-854.

The CDR3 regions of human TCRbeta chains were analyzed by immunosequencing. Per the source publication's procedure: TCRs in the repertoires were matched against a reference library of SARS-CoV-2-specific TCRs that had been generated with the MIRA antigen-specificity platform. Breadth was defined as the fraction of unique TCRs that were SARS-CoV-2-associated, and depth was defined as the fraction of total T cells that were SARS-CoV-2-associated. Using the MIRA data, each spike-specific TCR was assigned both to the spike region to which the TCR was reactive and to a CD4 or CD8 class. Log10-transformed breadth and depth values were compared by one-way ANOVA with Sidak's multiple comparisons tests. Not all clones reach the TCRdb copy of this immuneACCESS table, which keeps in-frame sequences only. Checked studies attribute under half of the gap to unresolved V genes and leave the rest unexplained. That table is the source of V, J and clone size, and D and trimming were worked out from the DNA. Present in this sample are roughly 150,000 clones, about nine tenths of which were seen just once. The ten biggest clones cover approximately 5.9% of the sample.

The sequence was collected from an adult who received the AZD1222 COVID-19 vaccine. The sequencing used peripheral blood, collected 28 days after the second AZD1222 dose.

The DNA sequence is TGTGCCAGCAGTGAAGCGCCCAAGGTTAATTCACCCCTCCACTTT. Its coded protein is CASSEAPKVNSPLHF. The receptor chain draws on TRBV6-1 and TRBJ1-6, with no confident D gene call. Its CDR3 holds 15 amino acids, cysteine through phenylalanine. The kept DNA is CDR3 alone, 45 bases in frame from the first base. Reading the germline V gene gives CDR1 MNHNS and CDR2 SASEGT. V loses 0 bases of germline sequence and J loses 6 bases, and the interval between the two ends is 9 bases.